The T cell receptor beta chain described here comes from a study of shared clonotypes between healthy human individuals. V lost 2 bases and J 1 base, leaving 7 bases between the germline ends. CDR3 length: 15 amino acids. The germline CDR1 and CDR2 sequences are SGHRS and YFSETQ. Here immunoSEQ multiplex PCR was the method, and the copy in TCRdb shows in-frame clones only, minus some. The table has some 2,400,000 clones, approximately 96% seen once. The receptor was derived from a man aged 18-30 years in good health. The sequencing input was naive CD4+ T cells sorted from blood. Described subset: CD45RA+ positively selected. The rearrangement joins TRBV5-1 to TRBJ2-6, with D possibly matching TRBD1 (6 bases). The CDR3 loop reads CASSFRGSGANVLTF. The CDR3 bases are TGCGCCAGCAGCTTCAGGGGATCTGGGGCCAACGTCCTGACTTTC.